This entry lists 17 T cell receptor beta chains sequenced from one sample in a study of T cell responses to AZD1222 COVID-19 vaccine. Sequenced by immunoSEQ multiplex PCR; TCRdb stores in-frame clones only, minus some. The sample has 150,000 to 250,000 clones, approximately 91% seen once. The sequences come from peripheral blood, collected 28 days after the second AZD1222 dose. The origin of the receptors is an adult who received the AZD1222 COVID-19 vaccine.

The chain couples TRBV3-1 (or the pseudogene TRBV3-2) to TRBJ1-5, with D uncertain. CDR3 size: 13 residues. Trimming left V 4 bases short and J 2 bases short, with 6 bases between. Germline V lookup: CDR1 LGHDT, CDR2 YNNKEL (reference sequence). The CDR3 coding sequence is TGTGCCAGCAGCCGTGGAGGCAATCAGCCCCAGCATTTT. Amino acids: CASSRGGNQPQHF.

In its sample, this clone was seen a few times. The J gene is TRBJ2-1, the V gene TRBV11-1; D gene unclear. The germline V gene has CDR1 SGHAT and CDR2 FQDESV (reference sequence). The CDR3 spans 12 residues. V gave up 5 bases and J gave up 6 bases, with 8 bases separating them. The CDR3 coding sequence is TGTGCCAGCAGCCCGCGGATCAATGAGCAGTTCTTC. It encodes CASSPRINEQFF.

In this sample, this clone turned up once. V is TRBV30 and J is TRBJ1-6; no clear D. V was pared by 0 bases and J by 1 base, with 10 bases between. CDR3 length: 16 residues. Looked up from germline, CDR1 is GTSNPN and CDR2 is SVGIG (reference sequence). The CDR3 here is CAWSVPQGSYNSPLHF. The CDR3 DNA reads TGTGCCTGGAGTGTACCCCAAGGGTCCTATAATTCACCCCTCCACTTT.

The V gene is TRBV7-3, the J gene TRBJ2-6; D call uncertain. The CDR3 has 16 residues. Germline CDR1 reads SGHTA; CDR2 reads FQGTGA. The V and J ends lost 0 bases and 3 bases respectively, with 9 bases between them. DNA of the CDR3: TGTGCCAGCAGCTTAACGTCACGTGGTGGGGCCAACGTCCTGACTTTC. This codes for CASSLTSRGGANVLTF.

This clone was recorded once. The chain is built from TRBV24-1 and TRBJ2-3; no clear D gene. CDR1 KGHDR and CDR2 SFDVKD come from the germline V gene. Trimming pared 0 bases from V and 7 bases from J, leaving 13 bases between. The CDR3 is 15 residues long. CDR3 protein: CATSDLQSGRHTQYF. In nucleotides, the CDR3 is TGTGCCACCAGTGATTTGCAGTCCGGACGTCATACGCAGTATTTT.

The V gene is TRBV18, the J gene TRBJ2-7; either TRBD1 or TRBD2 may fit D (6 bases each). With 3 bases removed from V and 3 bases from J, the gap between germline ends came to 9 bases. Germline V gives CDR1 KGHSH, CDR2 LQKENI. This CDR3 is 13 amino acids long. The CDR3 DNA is TGTGCCAGCTCACCGCGGGACAACTACGAGCAGTACTTC. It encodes CASSPRDNYEQYF.

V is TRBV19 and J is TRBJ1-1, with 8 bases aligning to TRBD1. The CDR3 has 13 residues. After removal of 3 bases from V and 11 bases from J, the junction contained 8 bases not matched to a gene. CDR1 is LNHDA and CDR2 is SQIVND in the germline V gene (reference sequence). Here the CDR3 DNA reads TGTGCCAGTAGTATGGACAGGGCGTTGGTGGCTTTCTTT. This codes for CASSMDRALVAFF.

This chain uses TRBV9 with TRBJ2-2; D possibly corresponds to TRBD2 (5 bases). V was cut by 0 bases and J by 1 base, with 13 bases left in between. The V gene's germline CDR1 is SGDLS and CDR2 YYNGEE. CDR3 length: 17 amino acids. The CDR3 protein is CASSVDWSGLNTGELFF. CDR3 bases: TGTGCCAGCAGCGTAGATTGGAGCGGCCTGAACACCGGGGAGCTGTTTTTT.

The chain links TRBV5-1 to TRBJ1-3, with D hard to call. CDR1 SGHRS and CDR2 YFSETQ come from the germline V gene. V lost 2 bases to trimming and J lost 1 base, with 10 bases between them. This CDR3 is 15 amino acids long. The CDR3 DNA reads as TGCGCCAGCAGCTTCGACGGACCTTCTGGAAACACCATATATTTT. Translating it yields CASSFDGPSGNTIYF. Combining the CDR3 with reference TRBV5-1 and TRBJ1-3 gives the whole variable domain KAGVTQTPRYLIKTRGQQVTLSCSPISGHRSVSWYQQTPGQGLQFLFEYFSETQRNKGNFPGRFSGRQFSNSRSEMNVSTLELGDSALYLCASSFDGPSGNTIYFGEGSWLTVV.

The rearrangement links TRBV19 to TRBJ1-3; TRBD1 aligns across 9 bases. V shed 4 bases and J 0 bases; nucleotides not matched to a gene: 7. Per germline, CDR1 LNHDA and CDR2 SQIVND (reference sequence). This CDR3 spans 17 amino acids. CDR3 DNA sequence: TGTGCCAGTAGTAAAAGACAGGGGGGCTTCTCTGGAAACACCATATATTTT. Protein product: CASSKRQGGFSGNTIYF.

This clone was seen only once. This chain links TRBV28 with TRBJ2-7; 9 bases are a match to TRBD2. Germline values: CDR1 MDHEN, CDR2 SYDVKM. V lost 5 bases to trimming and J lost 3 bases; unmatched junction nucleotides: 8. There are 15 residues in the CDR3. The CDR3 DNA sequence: TGTGCCAGCAGTGCCGCGGCTAGCGGGATCTACGAGCAGTACTTC. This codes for CASSAAASGIYEQYF.

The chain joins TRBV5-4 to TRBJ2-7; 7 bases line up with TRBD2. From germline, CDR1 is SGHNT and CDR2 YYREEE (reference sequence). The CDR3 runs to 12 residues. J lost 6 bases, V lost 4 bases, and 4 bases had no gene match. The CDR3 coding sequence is TGTGCCAGCAGCCTCAGGGAGGGCGAGCAGTACTTC. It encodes CASSLREGEQYF.

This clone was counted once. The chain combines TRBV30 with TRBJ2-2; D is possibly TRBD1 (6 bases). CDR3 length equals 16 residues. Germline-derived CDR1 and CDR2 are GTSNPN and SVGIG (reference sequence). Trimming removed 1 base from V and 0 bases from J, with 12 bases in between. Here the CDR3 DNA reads TGTGCCTGGAGTGCCCTGGGGACACCGAACACCGGGGAGCTGTTTTTT. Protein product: CAWSALGTPNTGELFF.

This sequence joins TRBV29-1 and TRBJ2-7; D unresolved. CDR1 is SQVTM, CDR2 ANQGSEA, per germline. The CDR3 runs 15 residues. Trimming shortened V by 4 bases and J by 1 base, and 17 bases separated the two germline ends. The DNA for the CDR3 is TGCAGCGTTGGAGCGAATACCGTATCATCCTACGAGCAGTACTTC. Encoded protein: CSVGANTVSSYEQYF.

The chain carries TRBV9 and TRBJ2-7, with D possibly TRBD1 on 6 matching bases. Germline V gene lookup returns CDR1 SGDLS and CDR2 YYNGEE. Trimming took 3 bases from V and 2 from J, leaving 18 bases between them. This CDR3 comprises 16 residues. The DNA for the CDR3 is TGTGCCAGCAGCGCCCAGAGGACAGCGGCCCCCTACGAGCAGTACTTC. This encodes CASSAQRTAAPYEQYF.

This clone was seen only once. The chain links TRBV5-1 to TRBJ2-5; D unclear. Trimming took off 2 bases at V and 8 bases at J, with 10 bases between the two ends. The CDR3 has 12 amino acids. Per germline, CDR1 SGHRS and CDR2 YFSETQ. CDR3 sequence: CASSFFGDTQYF. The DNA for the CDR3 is TGCGCCAGCAGCTTCTTTGGTGACACCCAGTACTTC.

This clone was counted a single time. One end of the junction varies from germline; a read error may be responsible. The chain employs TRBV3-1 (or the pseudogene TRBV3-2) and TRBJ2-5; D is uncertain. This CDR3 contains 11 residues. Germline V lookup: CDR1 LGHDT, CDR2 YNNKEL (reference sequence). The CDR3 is CASTQSRSQYF. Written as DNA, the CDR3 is TGTGCCAGCACCCAAAGCAGGTCCCAGTACTTC.